This T cell receptor beta chain was retrieved from a study of T cell responses to AZD1222 COVID-19 vaccine. TCRdb keeps only in-frame clones here, not all; method: immunoSEQ multiplex PCR. The data show approximately 98,000 clones, around 84% seen once. The CDR3 has 14 amino acids. Trimming took 0 bases from V and 7 from J, leaving 8 bases between them. Germline CDR1 reads SGHRS; CDR2 reads YFSETQ. The TCR originated in an adult in good health. The chain uses TRBV5-1 and TRBJ1-6; D may be TRBD1 (6 bases). The specimen comprised peripheral blood, sampled on day 0 of AZD1222 vaccination. In DNA form, the CDR3 reads TGCGCCAGCAGCTTGGAAGGGACAAATTCACCCCTCCACTTT. Its translation is CASSLEGTNSPLHF.